A single T cell receptor (beta chain) is shown here with its context. What it recognizes is unknown. 5'RACE employing 10-nucleotide random UMIs yielded the cDNA. TCRdb reprocessed the 5' RACE reads with MiXCR, giving one entry per CDR3 protein. Of 80,000 or so distinct CDR3 sequences in the sample, roughly 9% were seen once. These data come from a study of neurological immune-mediated disorders. Study observations and caveats: The greatest degree of TCR clonal expansion was observed in HTLV-1-associated myelopathy, with the lowest in multiple sclerosis, below that of healthy controls. Sharing of CDR3 amino acid sequences among expanded clones across subjects was absent, suggesting private repertoires in all groups.

The unsorted libraries were generated from a total of 2 million PBMCs, which had been stored in RNAlater at -80 C. Looked up from germline, CDR1 is LGHDT and CDR2 is YNNKEL (reference sequence). There are 17 residues in the CDR3. The J segment lost 5 bases and the V segment lost 5 bases, leaving 13 bases of the junction unmatched. This clonotype was obtained from a man between 45 and 60 years old in good health. Sequenced input: PBMCs. This chain links TRBV3-1 with TRBJ2-1; TRBD2 matches 9 bases. The CDR3 DNA sequence: TGTGCCAGCAGCACAACGGCCGGGACTAGCACTAACAATGAGCAGTTCTTC. Its protein product is CASSTTAGTSTNNEQFF.